The clone carrying this TCR beta chain was detected many times. The antigen is undetermined. Germline CDR1 and CDR2: SGHDN and FVKESK. CDR3 size: 15 residues. V was pared by 3 bases and J by 2 bases, with 2 bases of the junction left unmatched. This sample is drawn from a study of T cell repertoires in cytomegalovirus infection. Study as a whole: Indications came from public TCR beta signatures; they pointed to CMV infection and to a matching HLA type. Overall study results and limits: HLA-C-restricted TCR beta clonotypes specific for CMV led the ex vivo response.

One entry per CDR3 protein, called by TCRdb with MiXCR from the reads. Of some 180,000 distinct CDR3 sequences in the sample, less than 9.5% were seen once. The TCR sequence derives from a human donor in good health (CMV status not recorded). Some clones in this sample may be carry-over from other donors' samples. Material: PBMCs. The rearrangement links TRBV14 to TRBJ1-3; 9 bases map to TRBD1. CDR3 residues: CASSQWTGAGNTIYF. The CDR3 region has the DNA TGTGCCAGCAGCCAGTGGACAGGGGCTGGAAACACCATATATTTT.